This T cell receptor beta chain was profiled in a study of shared clonotypes between healthy human individuals. Study as a whole: The donors, a couple of women and a few men, were aged 18 to 49.

This CDR3 region has 15 residues. Losses at the gene ends were 5 bases for V and 4 bases for J; bases not matched to a gene: 8. In germline, CDR1 is ENHRY, CDR2 SYGVKD. The method was immunoSEQ multiplex PCR; TCRdb's version includes in-frame clones alone and lacks a portion of them. The table includes 2,100,000 or so clones, almost 96% detected once. Study-wide points: Compared with memory subsets, naive subsets generally had larger estimated richness.

Regarding this clone: Its antigen remains unidentified.

Input material: naive CD4+ T cells sorted from blood. As to subset: CD45RA+ positively selected. The clonotype originates from a man aged 18 to 35 in good health. The gene calls are TRBV10-3 and TRBJ2-7; TRBD1 agrees at 10 bases. The CDR3 nucleotides are TGTGCCATCAGTTTCCCCCGGGACAGGGGTTACGAGCAGTACTTC. The encoded protein is CAISFPRDRGYEQYF.